The 2 T cell receptor beta chains listed next were all sequenced from one sample in a study of T cells in Graves' hyperthyroidism and ophthalmopathy. RNA transcripts served as the template for amplifying TCR beta CDR3 regions. First-round RT-PCR with HTBI primers amplified the TCR CDR3 region. TCRdb passed the multiplex PCR reads through MiXCR, listing each CDR3 protein once. The data hold some 550,000 distinct CDR3 sequences, with under 25% observed a single time. The sequencing input was blood. The receptors stem from a young man with Graves' hyperthyroidism.

This clonotype was seen a few times. This chain links TRBV11-2 with TRBJ1-4; TRBD1 aligns across 8 bases. Trimming took 3 bases from V and 2 from J; bases not matched to a gene: 2. Per germline, CDR1 SGHAT and CDR2 FQNNGV. CDR3 length equals 15 residues. DNA of the CDR3: TGTGCCAGCAGCTTCGACAGGGGCACTAATGAAAAACTGTTTTTT. It yields the protein CASSFDRGTNEKLFF.

This chain joins TRBV5-1 and TRBJ2-5; the D is unclear. The germline CDR1 and CDR2 sequences are SGHRS and YFSETQ. The CDR3 loop spans 12 amino acids. V was shortened by 1 base and J by 5 bases, with 6 bases between the two germline ends. The CDR3 loop is CASSLTWETQYF. DNA for the CDR3: TGCGCCAGCAGCTTGACCTGGGAGACCCAGTACTTC. Complete variable domain (other parts from reference TRBV5-1 and TRBJ2-5): KAGVTQTPRYLIKTRGQQVTLSCSPISGHRSVSWYQQTPGQGLQFLFEYFSETQRNKGNFPGRFSGRQFSNSRSEMNVSTLELGDSALYLCASSLTWETQYFGPGTRLLVL.